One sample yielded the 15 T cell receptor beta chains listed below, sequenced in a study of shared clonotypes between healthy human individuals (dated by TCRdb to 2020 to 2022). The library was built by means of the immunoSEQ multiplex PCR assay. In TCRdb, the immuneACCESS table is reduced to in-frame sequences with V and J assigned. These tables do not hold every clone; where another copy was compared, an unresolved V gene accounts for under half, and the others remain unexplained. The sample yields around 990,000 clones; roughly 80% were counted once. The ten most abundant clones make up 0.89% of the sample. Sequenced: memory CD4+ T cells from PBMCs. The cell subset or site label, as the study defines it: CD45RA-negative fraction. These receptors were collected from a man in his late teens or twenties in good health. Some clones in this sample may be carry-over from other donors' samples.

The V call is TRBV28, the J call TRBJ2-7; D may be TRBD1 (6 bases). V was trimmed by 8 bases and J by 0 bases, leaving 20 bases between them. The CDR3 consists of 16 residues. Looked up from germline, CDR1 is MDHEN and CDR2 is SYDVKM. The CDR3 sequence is CASARGEGQFSYEQYF. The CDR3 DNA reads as TGTGCCAGCGCTAGGGGTGAAGGACAGTTCTCCTACGAGCAGTACTTC. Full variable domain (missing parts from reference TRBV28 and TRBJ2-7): DVKVTQSSRYLVKRTGEKVFLECVQDMDHENMFWYRQDPGLGLRLIYFSYDVKMKEKGDIPEGYSVSREKKERFSLILESASTNQTSMYLCASARGEGQFSYEQYFGPGTRLTVT.

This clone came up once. Here the CDR3 reads CASSMEGRGNQPQHF. The DNA for the CDR3 is TGTGCCAGTAGTATGGAAGGGCGGGGGAATCAGCCCCAGCATTTT. The chain couples TRBV19 to TRBJ1-5, with a tentative D call TRBD1 (5 bases). Germline V gene lookup returns CDR1 LNHDA and CDR2 SQIVND (reference sequence). Deletions cut 3 bases from V and 4 bases from J, with 13 bases between. This CDR3 has 15 residues.

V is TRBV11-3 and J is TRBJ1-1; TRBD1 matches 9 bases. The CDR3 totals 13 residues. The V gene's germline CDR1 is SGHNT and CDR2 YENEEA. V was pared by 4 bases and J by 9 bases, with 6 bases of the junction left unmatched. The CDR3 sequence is CASSSAGTGQAFF. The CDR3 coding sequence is TGTGCCAGCAGCTCCGCAGGGACAGGGCAAGCTTTCTTT.

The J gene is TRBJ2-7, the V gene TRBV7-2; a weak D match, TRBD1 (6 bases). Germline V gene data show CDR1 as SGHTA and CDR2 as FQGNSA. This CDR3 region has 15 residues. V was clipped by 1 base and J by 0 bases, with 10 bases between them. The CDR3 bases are TGTGCCAGCAGCTTAGGGGGGCTAGGCTCCTACGAGCAGTACTTC. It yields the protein CASSLGGLGSYEQYF.

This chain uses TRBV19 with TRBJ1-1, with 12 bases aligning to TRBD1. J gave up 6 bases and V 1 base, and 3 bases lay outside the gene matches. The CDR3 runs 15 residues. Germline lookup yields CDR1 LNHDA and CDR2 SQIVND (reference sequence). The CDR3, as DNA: TGTGCCAGTAGTATAGGGGGACAGGGGGCTCCTGAAGCTTTCTTT. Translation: CASSIGGQGAPEAFF.

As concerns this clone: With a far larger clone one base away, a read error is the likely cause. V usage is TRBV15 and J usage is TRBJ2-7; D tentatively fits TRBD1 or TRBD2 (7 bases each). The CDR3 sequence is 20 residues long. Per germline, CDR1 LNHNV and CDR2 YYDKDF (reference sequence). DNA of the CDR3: TGTGCCGCCAGCAGAGACAGGGATTGGGGAGCGGGACCACATCGGTACGAGCAGTACTTC. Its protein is CAASRDRDWGAGPHRYEQYF.

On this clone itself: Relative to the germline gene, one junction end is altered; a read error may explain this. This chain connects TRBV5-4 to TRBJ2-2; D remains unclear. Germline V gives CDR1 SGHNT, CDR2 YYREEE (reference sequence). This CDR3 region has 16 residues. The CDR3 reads CASSQSGKALTGELFF. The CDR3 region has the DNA TGCGCCAGCAGCCAGAGTGGAAAAGCCCTCACCGGGGAGCTGTTTTTT.

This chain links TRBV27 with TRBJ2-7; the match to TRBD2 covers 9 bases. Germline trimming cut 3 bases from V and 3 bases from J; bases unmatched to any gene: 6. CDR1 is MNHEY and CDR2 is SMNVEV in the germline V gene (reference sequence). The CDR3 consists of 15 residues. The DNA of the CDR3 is TGTGCCAGCAGTTTGAAGACTAGCGGAGACTACGAGCAGTACTTC. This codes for CASSLKTSGDYEQYF.

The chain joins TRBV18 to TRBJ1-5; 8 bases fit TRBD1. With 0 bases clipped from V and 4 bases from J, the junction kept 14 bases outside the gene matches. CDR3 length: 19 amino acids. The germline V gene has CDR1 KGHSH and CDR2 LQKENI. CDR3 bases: TGTGCCAGCTCACCACCGCTGGCAGGGGGTACAGGGGGGAATCAGCCCCAGCATTTT. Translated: CASSPPLAGGTGGNQPQHF.

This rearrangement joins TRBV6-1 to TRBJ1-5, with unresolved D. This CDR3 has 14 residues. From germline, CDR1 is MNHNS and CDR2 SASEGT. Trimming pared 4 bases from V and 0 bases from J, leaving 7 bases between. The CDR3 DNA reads TGTGCCAGCAGTGGTGAATATAGCAATCAGCCCCAGCATTTT. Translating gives CASSGEYSNQPQHF.

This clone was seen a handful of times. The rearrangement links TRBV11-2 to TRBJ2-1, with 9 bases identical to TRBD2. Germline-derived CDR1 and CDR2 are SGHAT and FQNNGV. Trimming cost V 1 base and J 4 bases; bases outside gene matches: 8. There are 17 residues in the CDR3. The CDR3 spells CASSLVSLAGAYNEQFF. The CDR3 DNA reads TGTGCCAGCAGCTTAGTTTCGTTAGCGGGAGCTTACAATGAGCAGTTCTTC.

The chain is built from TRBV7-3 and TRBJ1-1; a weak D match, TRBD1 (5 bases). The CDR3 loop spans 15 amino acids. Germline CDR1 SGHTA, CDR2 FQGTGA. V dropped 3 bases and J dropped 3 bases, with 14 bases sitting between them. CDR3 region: CASSFSGDADTEAFF. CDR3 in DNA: TGTGCCAGCAGCTTCTCCGGGGACGCCGACACTGAAGCTTTCTTT. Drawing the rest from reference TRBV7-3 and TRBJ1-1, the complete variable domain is GAGVSQTPSNKVTEKGKYVELRCDPISGHTALYWYRQSLGQGPEFLIYFQGTGAADDSGLPNDRFFAVRPEGSVSTLKIQRTERGDSAVYLCASSFSGDADTEAFFGQGTRLTVV.

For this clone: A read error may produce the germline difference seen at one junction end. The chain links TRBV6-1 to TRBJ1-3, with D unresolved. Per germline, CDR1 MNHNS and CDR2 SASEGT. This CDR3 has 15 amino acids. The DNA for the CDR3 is TGTGCCAGCAGTGAACCCCTGTTAAAGGACCTTCCCCATATATTT. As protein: CASSEPLLKDLPHIF.

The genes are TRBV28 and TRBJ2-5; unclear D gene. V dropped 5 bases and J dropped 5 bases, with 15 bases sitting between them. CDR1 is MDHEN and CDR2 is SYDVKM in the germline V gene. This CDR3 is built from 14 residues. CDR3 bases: TGTGCCAGCAGTCCGGGCCCCTTGTTGGAGACCCAGTACTTC. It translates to CASSPGPLLETQYF.

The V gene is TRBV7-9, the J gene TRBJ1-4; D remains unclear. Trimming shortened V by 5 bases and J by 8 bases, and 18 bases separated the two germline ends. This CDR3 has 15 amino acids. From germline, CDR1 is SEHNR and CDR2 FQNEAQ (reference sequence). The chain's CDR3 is CASSTDTDAGEKLFF. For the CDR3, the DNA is TGTGCCAGCAGCACCGACACGGATGCCGGGGAAAAACTGTTTTTT.